The T cell receptor beta chain described here comes from a study of cytomegalovirus exposure and HLA in healthy donors (dated by TCRdb to the late 2010s). For context, the study as a whole: An earlier analysis of roughly 570 of the donors reported 276 Gb of sequence data and roughly 120 million unique TCR beta sequences obtained from approximately 180 million T cells. Every repertoire in the discovery cohort had been generated on one and the same sequencing platform. Among the roughly 390 genotyped donors, around 81% belonged to the genetic ancestry cluster associated with self-reported Caucasian donors. To study patterns of TCR occurrence, a later analysis re-analyzed previously published TCR beta repertoires from more than 550 donors and added high-resolution HLA genotyping. The study aimed to test whether cataloging public T cell receptors could reveal signatures of past pathogen exposure. In the later analysis, no new phenotypic data were used to find candidate immune exposures; instead, reliance was placed on TCR beta sequences and their occurrence across donors. A handful of DR-DQ haplotypes were treated as single units for association and clustering because of strong linkage in the cohort. Across approximately 400 genotyped donors of the cohort, an average of approximately 220,000 unique TCR beta nucleotide sequences per donor were sequenced, and roughly 18% of those sequences were non-productive. Both class I and class II loci were covered by HLA typing, at four-digit resolution. The study profiled the T cell repertoires of about 640 subjects by immunosequencing and related them to cytomegalovirus serostatus. About 300 gigabases of sequencing data and 91 million or so unique TCR sequences made up an early release that covered over 550 HLA-typed donors. Donor age, sex, ethnicity and CMV serostatus were compiled alongside the repertoire data. High-throughput TCR immunosequencing, statistical association of individual TCRs with disease status, and machine learning were combined to predict cytomegalovirus infection status. A later genetic analysis took genome-wide SNP genotypes for about 65% of the 666 donors and used that subset as a discovery cohort. An earlier analysis of approximately 640 of the donors applied high-throughput TCR beta sequencing to assess whether each TCR beta V gene segment acted as functional or pseudogenic. In addition to the first cohort of 666 subjects, a separate validation cohort of 120 different subjects was used. Typing coverage differed by locus: A, B, C, DRB1 and DQB1 were typed in roughly 620-630 donors, DQA1 in approximately 520, DPA1 in some 600, and DPB1 in approximately 450. The full study reports these points: A later genetic analysis associated a missense DCLRE1C variant with V-gene and J-gene trimming of TCR beta chains, and an independent cohort replicated the association. In both the original and validation cohorts, the classifier was reported to diagnose cytomegalovirus status with high specificity and sensitivity. While some public TCRs were present in many individuals, most TCR sequences turned up only very rarely across donors. Linkage disequilibrium might explain the correlated functional status among segregating V segments, but an unknown experimental factor could not be ruled out. A further reported finding was that TCR beta sequences accurately predicted the HLA-A and HLA-B alleles for most subjects in the first cohort. In a later analysis, around 17,000 TCR beta sequences were associated with specific HLA alleles at a false discovery rate of 0.05. An earlier analysis of approximately 540 of the donors showed that most TCR beta V segments appeared in productive rearrangements either about 87% or about 30% of the time, which broadly matched IMGT annotations. Because HLA typing was missing for some donors at each locus, association tests included only the typed subset. A total of roughly 160 TCR beta chains were listed by the study as associated with cytomegalovirus. The sequencing pipeline was judged likely to have produced a cluster of highly shared sequence variants as a technical artifact. Most CMV-associated TCR beta chains appeared to be HLA-restricted in a later analysis, and the HLA associations seemed to be driven largely by CMV exposure. It was suggested by the authors that the approach could potentially be generalized to other disease states and immunological phenotypes. Some IMGT-functional V segments, including TRBV6-2 and TRBV6-3, could not be distinguished by the 87-base-pair reads and were therefore excluded. Three of the identified cytomegalovirus-associated TCR beta chains were confirmed in vitro to be specific for cytomegalovirus antigens. In a later analysis, HLA-associated TCR beta chains were found to be more clonally expanded and to have lower generation probabilities than equally common non-associated chains. In a later analysis, several top co-occurrence clusters were reported to appear linked to parvovirus B19, influenza, CMV and Epstein-Barr virus. Only TCR beta chains were sequenced in this cohort, and the absence of alpha or paired-chain data limited detectable features. In a later analysis, TCR association rates were found to vary across HLA loci, with the most associated TCRs seen for DRB1 alleles and the fewest for HLA-C alleles. In a later genetic analysis, fewer N-insertions in productive TCRs were reported among donors in an Asian-associated ancestry cluster than the roughly 640-donor mean. Over 15 rarely observed V segments, including chromosome 9 orphons, were excluded from the earlier analysis of 550 to 700 of the donors because counts were too low. When HLA alleles, especially DR and DQ, strongly co-occurred, attributing TCR associations to individual alleles was difficult. The presence/absence analyses assumed that sequencing depth was roughly uniform across donors, and that assumption may not be true. CMV serostatus was the only immune exposure information available for the cohort.

Library preparation used the immunoSEQ multiplex PCR assay. The multiplex PCR relied on a mix of 60 forward primers for TCR Vbeta segments and 13 reverse primers for TCR Jbeta segments. The CDR3 region of rearranged TCR beta genes was amplified from genomic DNA with a multiplex PCR assay. The Illumina HiSeq System was used to sequence the amplified TCR beta libraries as 87-base-pair reads. Per the authors' processing: A later analysis counted about 82 million unique TCR beta chains across the 690 or so repertoires, and around 9.9 million of these chains were shared by at least two donors. A nearest-neighbor algorithm error-corrected the raw reads and collapsed the reads into unique sequences, merging closely related sequences to remove PCR and sequencing errors. CDR3 sequences were aligned to IMGT reference sequences to assign V, D and J gene segments. For a sequence to be retained, at least a six-nucleotide match to both a V gene segment and a J gene segment was required. A rearrangement was called productive if the CDR3 had no stop codons and remained in frame with V and J, and every other rearrangement was called non-productive. Following IMGT convention, CDR3 was defined as the stretch from the second conserved V-encoded cysteine to the conserved J-encoded phenylalanine. In an earlier analysis of around 600 of the donors, sequences lacking an unambiguous match to a single V gene segment were excluded. In an earlier analysis of roughly 600 of the donors, a V segment was called functional when productive rearrangements were above 56.7%, and segregating when the standard deviation between donors exceeded 5%. A statistical classification framework was built for diagnosing cytomegalovirus status from the catalog of TCR beta chain sequences. In a later analysis, V and J genes were assigned by comparing TCR nucleotide sequences against IMGT/GENE-DB human TR gene sequences. In a later analysis, CDR3 sequences and most-parsimonious VDJ recombination scenarios were assigned using the TCRdist pipeline. A later analysis defined each TCR beta chain by its CDR3 amino acid sequence plus V-gene family, and excluded reads lacking a unique V-gene family. In a later analysis, 500 to 650 highly shared, low-generation-probability nucleotide sequences were removed to address suspected cross-contamination and a sequencing artifact. In a later analysis, a clonal expansion index was calculated for each public chain from normalized within-repertoire ranks of inferred template counts. In a later analysis, generation probabilities were computed with a VDJ recombination model fitted to out-of-frame rearrangements, and the resulting probabilities were checked against IGoR. A later analysis scored TCR-TCR, TCR-HLA and TCR-CMV co-occurrence with hypergeometric tests, applying a repertoire-size bias correction to TCR pairs. A later analysis estimated false discovery rates by permuting HLA or CMV assignments 20 times. In a later analysis, co-occurring TCRs were grouped using DBSCAN, with TCRdist sequence similarity added in when clustering inside HLA-allele-positive subsets. Repertoires with fewer than 30,000 or more than 120,000 public chains, plus five repertoires with anomalous nucleotide sharing, were excluded from co-occurrence clustering. The table was pulled from immuneACCESS by TCRdb, which kept in-frame rearrangements only. Such tables lose some clones; where checked, under half of the loss comes from unresolved V genes, and the rest has no known cause. The V and J calls and clone size are taken from that table; D and trimming were inferred from the DNA. This sample's listing comprises 100,000 to 150,000 clones. The ten largest account for over 1.5% of the sample.

Worth noting for this clone: It lacks a known antigen.

The cohort consisted of 650 to 850 healthy bone marrow donors. Cohort members were all nominally healthy when sampled, although unrecorded immune exposures were likely present. The donor was CMV seronegative and belonged to the group of several hundred seronegative cohort members. A peripheral blood sample was provided by each donor, and peripheral blood mononuclear cells were used for TCR beta sequencing. The Qiagen DNeasy Blood Extraction Kit was used to extract genomic DNA from the blood cell samples. Trimming at the junction amounts to 7 bases on V and 1 base on J, and the germline ends lie 10 bases apart. The CDR3 measures 13 amino acids from cysteine to phenylalanine. Only CDR3 DNA remains: 39 bases, in frame from the first base. The germline V gene gives CDR1 as MGHDK and CDR2 as SYGVNS.

The sequenced sample was PBMCs. The rearranged chain carries TRBV25-1 and TRBJ1-1; the D gene cannot be resolved reliably. This clonotype was sampled from a man aged 18 to 29 in good health and CMV-seronegative. This receptor has the CDR3 CASNVEGNTEAFF. The nucleotide sequence is given as TGTGCCAGCAATGTGGAGGGGAACACTGAAGCTTTCTTT.